A selection of T cell receptor beta chains follows, all from one sample in a study of radiation and T cells in renal cell carcinoma. The method was immunoSEQ multiplex PCR; TCRdb's version includes in-frame clones alone and lacks a portion of them. The sample holds 150,000 or so clones, about 88% seen once. Here the sequenced sample was blood, taken from a patient whose treatment included radiotherapy and nephrectomy. These receptor sequences come from a woman aged 65 to 85 with renal cell carcinoma. The CDR3 runs from the conserved cysteine through the conserved F or W. Fields, in order: V gene, clone size, J gene, D gene, CDR3 protein, CDR3 DNA. D genes are given only for firm matches. Clone size is stated in some rows and not others, as once, few, many or a class when expanded.

TRBV6-5	few	TRBJ1-1	-	CASTVGREAEAFF	TGTGCCAGCACCGTGGGCAGGGAGGCTGAAGCTTTCTTT
TRBV28	-	TRBJ1-3	-	CASRAGVFSGNTIYF	TGTGCCAGCAGGGCAGGGGTCTTCTCTGGAAACACCATATATTTT
TRBV5-8	-	TRBJ2-5	-	CASSFGTAGETQYF	TGTGCCAGCAGCTTCGGGACGGCGGGGGAGACCCAGTACTTC
TRBV5-1	once	TRBJ1-2	TRBD1	CASSLDQGAYGYTF	TGCGCCAGCAGCTTGGATCAGGGGGCGTATGGCTACACCTTC
TRBV4-2	few	TRBJ1-5	TRBD1	CASRDSTGAHNQPQHF	TGTGCCAGCAGGGATTCGACAGGGGCTCACAATCAGCCCCAGCATTTT
TRBV9	-	TRBJ1-1	-	CASSADSNTEAFF	TGTGCCAGCAGCGCTGACTCCAACACTGAAGCTTTCTTT
TRBV27	-	TRBJ2-7	TRBD2	CASSPLTSGAYEQYF	TGTGCCAGCAGTCCTCTGACTAGCGGGGCTTACGAGCAGTACTTC
TRBV30	-	TRBJ1-5	TRBD1	CAWRDRNNQPQHF	TGTGCCTGGCGGGACAGAAACAATCAGCCCCAGCATTTT
TRBV5-4	-	TRBJ2-3	-	CASSPEGPTDTQYF	TGTGCCAGCAGCCCGGAGGGCCCCACAGATACGCAGTATTTT
TRBV6-6	-	TRBJ2-2	-	CASKTEGANTGELFF	TGTGCCAGCAAGACAGAGGGGGCGAACACCGGGGAGCTGTTTTTT
TRBV12-5	-	TRBJ1-2	-	CASGSGQPNYGYTF	TGTGCTAGTGGTTCGGGGCAACCTAACTATGGCTACACCTTC
TRBV12-5	-	TRBJ2-3	TRBD2	CASGPGVAGGRDTQYF	TGTGCTAGTGGCCCGGGAGTAGCGGGGGGGCGGGATACGCAGTATTTT
TRBV10-2	-	TRBJ1-4	-	CASRPTGGGEKLFF	TGCGCCAGCAGGCCAACTGGAGGAGGTGAAAAACTGTTTTTT
TRBV2	-	TRBJ1-4	TRBD1	CASSRDRRNEKLFF	TGTGCCAGCAGTCGGGACAGACGGAACGAAAAACTGTTTTTT
TRBV6-1	-	TRBJ2-7	-	CASMSDPPSHEQYF	TGTGCCAGCATGTCGGACCCCCCGAGCCACGAGCAGTACTTC
TRBV11-3	-	TRBJ2-4	TRBD2	CASSGAGGLNIQYF	TGTGCCAGCAGCGGGGCGGGGGGACTCAACATTCAGTACTTC
TRBV5-5	-	TRBJ2-3	TRBD2	CASSLIAGALTDTQYF	TGTGCCAGCAGCTTGATAGCGGGGGCCCTCACAGATACGCAGTATTTT
TRBV6-1	-	TRBJ1-1	-	CASSETRRSAEAFF	TGTGCCAGCAGTGAAACTCGGCGGAGCGCTGAAGCTTTCTTT
TRBV7-9	once	TRBJ2-2	TRBD1	CASSQGQDTGELFF	TGTGCCAGCAGCCAGGGACAGGACACCGGGGAGCTGTTTTTT
TRBV6-5	-	TRBJ1-4	-	CASGRTNEKLFF	TGTGCCAGCGGCCGAACTAATGAAAAACTGTTTTTT
TRBV7-2	-	TRBJ2-2	-	CASRPPGLNTGELFF	TGTGCCAGCAGACCACCGGGATTGAACACCGGGGAGCTGTTTTTT
TRBV18	-	TRBJ1-2	TRBD1	CASSQTSTGPHGYTF	TGTGCCAGCTCACAAACATCGACAGGGCCCCATGGCTACACCTTC
TRBV9	-	TRBJ1-2	-	CASSVGEGPNYGYTF	TGTGCCAGCAGCGTAGGGGAGGGGCCTAACTATGGCTACACCTTC
TRBV27	once	TRBJ1-3	-	CASRGLAGNTIYF	TGTGCCAGCCGCGGACTCGCAGGAAACACCATATATTTT
TRBV28	-	TRBJ2-1	TRBD2	CASSLSGGRYNEQFF	TGTGCCAGCAGCCTTAGCGGGGGCCGCTACAATGAGCAGTTCTTC
TRBV30	once	TRBJ2-1	-	CAVAVGGRNEQFF	TGTGCCGTCGCCGTTGGGGGCAGGAATGAGCAGTTCTTC
TRBV7-6	once	TRBJ1-1	-	CASSLGTATEAFF	TGTGCCAGCAGCTTAGGGACAGCGACTGAAGCTTTCTTT
TRBV28	-	TRBJ1-2	-	CASSLVGSNYGYTF	TGTGCCAGCAGTTTAGTGGGGTCTAACTATGGCTACACCTTC
TRBV29-1	-	TRBJ2-7	TRBD1	CSVDRQGASEQYF	TGCAGCGTTGACCGGCAGGGGGCAAGCGAGCAGTACTTC
TRBV7-9	few	TRBJ2-1	TRBD1	CASSLSAGTGERNEQFF	TGTGCCAGCAGCTTATCCGCCGGGACAGGGGAGAGAAATGAGCAGTTCTTC
TRBV15	-	TRBJ2-7	TRBD1	CATSKTRDRGGYEQYF	TGTGCCACCAGCAAGACCCGGGACAGGGGAGGCTACGAGCAGTACTTC